This entry features one T cell receptor (beta chain) sequence. The target antigen is unknown. The protocol was immunoSEQ multiplex PCR, while the TCRdb copy is restricted to in-frame clones and leaves out a portion. There are under 9,500 clones in the sample; around 92% occur only once, and around 1.6% lies in the top ten. The data derive from a study of lymphopenia after photon versus proton radiotherapy. Notes on the study in general: After the lymphocyte nadir, photon-treated repertoires showed oligoclonal expansion, especially of CD8+ Temra cells. A bigger post-nadir fall in TCR diversity correlated inversely with survival time in deceased patients. Proton therapy kept repertoires fairly stable, unlike photons, which gained effector/memory cells. Survival link was tested only in deceased patients; proton benefit remains a possibility.

The source material was peripheral blood, sampled from a patient treated with photon-based radiotherapy. The clonotype comes from a woman between 45 and 60 years old with cholangiocarcinoma.

The chain's CDR3 is CAISGDIYNEQFF. The DNA for the CDR3 is TGTGCCATCAGTGGCGACATCTACAATGAGCAGTTCTTC. V is TRBV10-3 and J is TRBJ2-1; D ambiguous. Germline CDR1 ENHRY, CDR2 SYGVKD. The CDR3 contains 13 residues. V shed 4 bases and J shed 3 bases, with 7 bases lying between them.